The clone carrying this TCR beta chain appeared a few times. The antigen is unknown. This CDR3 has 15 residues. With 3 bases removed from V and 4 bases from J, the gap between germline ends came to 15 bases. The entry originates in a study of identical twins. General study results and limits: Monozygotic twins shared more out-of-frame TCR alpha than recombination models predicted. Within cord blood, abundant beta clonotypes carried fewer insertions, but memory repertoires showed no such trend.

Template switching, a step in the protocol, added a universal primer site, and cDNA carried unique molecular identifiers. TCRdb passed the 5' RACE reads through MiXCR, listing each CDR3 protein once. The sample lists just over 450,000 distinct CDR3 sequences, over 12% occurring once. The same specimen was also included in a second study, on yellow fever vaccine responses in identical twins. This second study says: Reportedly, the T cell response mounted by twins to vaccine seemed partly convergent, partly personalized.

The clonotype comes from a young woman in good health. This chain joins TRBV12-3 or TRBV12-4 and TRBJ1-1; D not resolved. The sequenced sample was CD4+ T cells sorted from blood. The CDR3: CASSLTVPVSTEAFF. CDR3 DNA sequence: TGTGCCAGCAGTTTGACCGTCCCCGTGAGCACTGAAGCTTTCTTT.